Listed here is a single T cell receptor beta chain. TCRdb's copy holds only in-frame clones and misses some; the assay was immunoSEQ multiplex PCR. The repertoire includes about 200,000 clones, 80% to 90% of them detected once, and roughly 5% sits in the top ten. The data were taken from a study of blood T cell repertoires in COVID-19. The wider study: Sites in the United States, Italy and Spain provided acute and convalescent COVID-19 samples.

Germline trimming cut 7 bases from V and 6 bases from J; bases unmatched to any gene: 6. This CDR3 region has 13 residues. This sequence originates from a woman aged 70 to 79 with active or convalescent COVID-19. Source material: peripheral blood. V gene TRBV12-3 or TRBV12-4 combines with J gene TRBJ1-5, with TRBD1 identical over 7 bases. CDR3 coding DNA: TGTGCCAGCACCCTAGGGGGCGGTCAGCCCCAGCATTTT. Its protein product is CASTLGGGQPQHF.